One sample yielded the 22 T cell receptor beta chains listed below, sequenced in a study of T cell responses to AZD1222 COVID-19 vaccine. Clones were read by immunoSEQ multiplex PCR, and TCRdb kept only the in-frame ones, dropping some. The sample records 100,000 to 120,000 clones, 92% being singletons. The material sequenced was peripheral blood, taken on day 0 of AZD1222 vaccination. The receptors shown here come from an adult in good health.

The chain recombines TRBV13 with TRBJ1-1; D is unclear. Trimming left V 1 base short and J 1 base short, with 7 bases between. Germline V gives CDR1 PRHDT, CDR2 FYEKMQ (reference sequence). The CDR3 spans 14 residues. CDR3 loop: CASSLEGENTEAFF. The CDR3 DNA sequence: TGTGCCAGCAGCTTAGAGGGTGAGAACACTGAAGCTTTCTTT.

The DNA of the CDR3 is TGTGCCAGCATTAAATTACAGGGCTCCTACGAGCAGTACTTC. Encoded protein: CASIKLQGSYEQYF. V usage is TRBV6-5 and J usage is TRBJ2-7, with a weak D call TRBD1 (6 bases). This CDR3 is 14 amino acids long. Germline CDR1 and CDR2: MNHEY and SVGAGI. Trimming removed 7 bases from V and 0 bases from J, with 13 bases in between.

The chain couples TRBV11-2 to TRBJ2-5; 9 bases map to TRBD1. This CDR3 region has 13 residues. The junction had 3 bases not matched to a gene; V was cut back by 5 bases and J by 5 bases. CDR1 SGHAT and CDR2 FQNNGV come from the germline V gene. CDR3 residues: CASSPTGGETQYF. The CDR3, as DNA: TGTGCCAGCAGCCCGACAGGGGGGGAGACCCAGTACTTC.

About this clone: The same CDR3 arises from other DNA sequences in this sample as well. V is TRBV19 and J is TRBJ1-1, with unresolved D. Germline lookup yields CDR1 LNHDA and CDR2 SQIVND (reference sequence). The V end lost 2 bases, the J end lost 0 bases, and 4 bases lay between the germline ends. The CDR3 runs to 13 residues. CDR3 residues: CASSITMNTEAFF. For the CDR3, the DNA is TGTGCCAGTAGTATAACCATGAACACTGAAGCTTTCTTT.

The chain couples TRBV29-1 to TRBJ2-7, with 7 bases aligning to TRBD2. The length of the CDR3 is 14 residues. The junction had 11 bases not matched to a gene; V was cut back by 5 bases and J by 4 bases. Looked up from germline, CDR1 is SQVTM and CDR2 is ANQGSEA. The CDR3 DNA sequence: TGCAGCGTTCTCGGCGGGGGTGTGGCGTACGAGCAGTACTTC. Translated: CSVLGGGVAYEQYF.

The rearrangement links TRBV12-3 or TRBV12-4 to TRBJ2-7; possibly TRBD2 for D (5 bases). V dropped 8 bases and J dropped 0 bases, with 11 bases sitting between them. The CDR3 totals 13 residues. CDR3 residues: CASAAESSYEQYF. Written as DNA, the CDR3 is TGTGCCAGCGCAGCGGAAAGCTCCTACGAGCAGTACTTC.

In DNA, the CDR3 is TGCGCCAGCAGCTTGTATGCGGGGGGGTCCTACGAGCAGTACTTC. Translating it yields CASSLYAGGSYEQYF. The J gene is TRBJ2-7, the V gene TRBV5-1, with 9 positions matching TRBD2. CDR1 is SGHRS and CDR2 is YFSETQ in the germline V gene. With V trimmed by 1 base and J by 1 base, 3 bases remained unmatched. The CDR3 is 15 residues long.

The chain carries TRBV6-5 and TRBJ1-1, with D perhaps TRBD1 (6 bases). Germline V gene data show CDR1 as MNHEY and CDR2 as SVGAGI. The CDR3 sequence is 16 residues long. The V and J ends lost 4 bases and 5 bases respectively, with 20 bases between them. DNA for the CDR3: TGTGCCAGCAGTTCCGAAAGACAGGTAGAACATACTGAAGCTTTCTTT. Translating gives CASSSERQVEHTEAFF.

The CDR3 loop reads CASSRAANYGYTF. CDR3 bases: TGTGCCAGCTCACGGGCAGCTAACTATGGCTACACCTTC. The chain recombines TRBV19 with TRBJ1-2; no clear D. The V end lost 9 bases, the J end lost 0 bases, and 11 bases lay between the germline ends. CDR1 is LNHDA, CDR2 SQIVND, per germline (reference sequence). This CDR3 spans 13 amino acids.

The CDR3 here is CASSMMGTNEKLFF. Here the CDR3 DNA reads TGTGCCAGTAGTATGATGGGGACTAATGAAAAACTGTTTTTT. The chain is built from TRBV19 and TRBJ1-4; D ambiguous. The germline V and J ends were trimmed by 3 bases and 2 bases, with 7 bases remaining between them. Germline CDR1 and CDR2: LNHDA and SQIVND (reference sequence). This CDR3 contains 14 residues.

This clone counts as medium-sized. The chain is built from TRBV7-9 and TRBJ2-7; 8 bases fit TRBD2. With 2 bases clipped from V and 2 bases from J, the junction kept 5 bases outside the gene matches. The CDR3 runs 15 residues. The germline CDR1 and CDR2 sequences are SEHNR and FQNEAQ (reference sequence). This chain's CDR3 is CASSLLSGGTYEQYF. In nucleotides, the CDR3 is TGTGCCAGCAGCTTACTCAGCGGGGGTACCTACGAGCAGTACTTC.

The V call is TRBV11-3, the J call TRBJ2-7; 9 nucleotides agree with TRBD1. The CDR3 length is 16 residues. V lost 4 bases, J lost 7 bases, and 14 bases stayed unmatched. Germline values: CDR1 SGHNT, CDR2 YENEEA. The CDR3 bases are TGTGCCAGCAGCTCCGTCCAACTCCCGGGACAGGGAGAGCAGTACTTC. Translated, it gives CASSSVQLPGQGEQYF.

The rearrangement joins TRBV4-1 to TRBJ2-7; possibly TRBD2 for D (5 bases). The CDR3 covers 16 residues. The V gene lost 2 bases and the J gene lost 2 bases, with 16 bases spanning the gap. Germline CDR1 and CDR2: MGHRA and YSYEKL. CDR3 bases: TGCGCCAGCAGCCAACTTCCCGGGGTCCCCACCTACGAGCAGTACTTC. Residues: CASSQLPGVPTYEQYF.

The chain uses TRBV27 and TRBJ1-2; D not certain. Germline CDR1 MNHEY, CDR2 SMNVEV (reference sequence). The CDR3 totals 13 residues. The germline V and J ends were trimmed by 3 bases and 1 base, with 6 bases remaining between them. The CDR3 DNA reads as TGTGCCAGCAGTTTGGGTGATAACTATGGCTACACCTTC. Amino acid sequence: CASSLGDNYGYTF.

This clone was seen just once. This chain links TRBV30 with TRBJ1-1; weak D call: TRBD1 (5 bases). Germline CDR1 and CDR2: GTSNPN and SVGIG (reference sequence). This CDR3 comprises 12 residues. Trimming pared 4 bases from V and 1 base from J, leaving 7 bases between. Here the CDR3 DNA reads TGTGCCTGGACGCAGGGGAACACTGAAGCTTTCTTT. Its protein is CAWTQGNTEAFF.

The J gene is TRBJ2-4, the V gene TRBV19; D is possibly TRBD2 (5 bases). V was trimmed by 3 bases and J by 6 bases, leaving 21 bases between them. Germline values: CDR1 LNHDA, CDR2 SQIVND (reference sequence). The CDR3 is 17 residues long. CDR3 bases: TGTGCCAGTAGTATCTCTTTCCGACGGGGTAACGCAAACATTCAGTACTTC. This gives the protein CASSISFRRGNANIQYF.

The rearrangement uses TRBV6-4 and TRBJ1-6, with D possibly being TRBD1 (6 bases). This CDR3 region has 16 residues. Germline CDR1 reads MRHNA; CDR2 reads SNTAGT. Trimming removed 3 bases at V and 7 bases at J, with 16 bases between. CDR3 DNA sequence: TGTGCCAGCAGTGATCAAGGGGGGGTGAAAAATTCACCCCTCCACTTT. Its protein product is CASSDQGGVKNSPLHF.

The J gene is TRBJ1-2, the V gene TRBV28; D perhaps matches TRBD1 (6 bases). V lost 7 bases, J lost 4 bases, and 10 bases lay in between. This CDR3 region has 12 residues. Per germline, CDR1 MDHEN and CDR2 SYDVKM. CDR3 sequence: CASTRGTYGYTF. The CDR3 nucleotides read TGTGCCAGCACAAGGGGGACCTATGGCTACACCTTC.

The rearrangement uses TRBV30 and TRBJ2-5; unclear D gene. CDR1 is GTSNPN and CDR2 is SVGIG in the germline V gene (reference sequence). Trimming stripped 1 base from V and 5 bases from J, with 5 bases between. The CDR3 runs to 11 residues. The CDR3 DNA reads as TGTGCCTGGAGTGCTTGGGAGACCCAGTACTTC. This translates into CAWSAWETQYF.

The DNA of the CDR3 is TGTGCCAGTAGTATAGGAGTCGGGGCTGCCTATGGCTACACCTTC. Protein product: CASSIGVGAAYGYTF. The chain uses TRBV19 and TRBJ1-2; weak D call: TRBD1 (5 bases). The CDR3 extends over 15 amino acids. The V end lost 1 base, the J end lost 4 bases, and 13 bases lay between the germline ends. Per germline, CDR1 LNHDA and CDR2 SQIVND (reference sequence).

The V and J genes are TRBV10-1 and TRBJ2-5; 7 nucleotides align to TRBD2. Unmatched junction bases numbered 12, after V lost 3 bases and J lost 2 bases. This CDR3 region has 17 residues. CDR1 is WNHNN and CDR2 is SYGVQD in the germline V gene (reference sequence). Here the CDR3 reads CASSDGGGAGGQETQYF. The CDR3 bases are TGCGCCAGCAGTGATGGGGGAGGGGCAGGAGGTCAAGAGACCCAGTACTTC.

V is TRBV25-1 and J is TRBJ1-5; TRBD1 aligns across 7 bases. This CDR3 has 16 residues. The V gene end was trimmed by 6 bases and the J gene end by 2 bases; junction bases not matched to a gene: 10. In germline, CDR1 is MGHDK, CDR2 SYGVNS. The CDR3 DNA sequence: TGTGCCAGCAGCCCCAGGGGGATGTCGGGCAATCAGCCCCAGCATTTT. Translating it yields CASSPRGMSGNQPQHF.